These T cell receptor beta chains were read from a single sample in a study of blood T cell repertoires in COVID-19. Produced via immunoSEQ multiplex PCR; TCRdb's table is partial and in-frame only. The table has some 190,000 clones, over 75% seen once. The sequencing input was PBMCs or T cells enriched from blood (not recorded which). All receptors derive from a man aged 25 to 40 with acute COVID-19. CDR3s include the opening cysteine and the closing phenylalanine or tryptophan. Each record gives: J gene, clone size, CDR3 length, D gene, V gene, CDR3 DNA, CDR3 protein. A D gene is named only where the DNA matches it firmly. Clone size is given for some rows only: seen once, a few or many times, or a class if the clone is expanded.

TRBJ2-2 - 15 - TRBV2 TGTGCCAGCAGCCGGACAGACCTGAACACCGGGGAGCTGTTTTTT CASSRTDLNTGELFF
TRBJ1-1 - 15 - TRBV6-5 TGTGCCAGCACTACACCGCTCGGGAAGTTCACTGAAGCTTTCTTT CASTTPLGKFTEAFF
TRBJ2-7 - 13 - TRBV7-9 TGTGCCAGCAGCTTAGGGGGACAAGGCGAGCAGTACTTC CASSLGGQGEQYF
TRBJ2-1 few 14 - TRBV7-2 TGTGCCAGCAGCTCCCAGGGGGGAAACAATGAGCAGTTCTTC CASSSQGGNNEQFF
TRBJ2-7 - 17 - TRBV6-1 TGTGCCAGCAGTGAAGCGCTTCGGGGAGGGGGGGCCTTCGAGCAGTACTTC CASSEALRGGGAFEQYF
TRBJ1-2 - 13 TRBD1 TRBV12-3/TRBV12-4 TGTGCCAGCAGGGCGACAGGGTGGAGCGGCTACACCTTC CASRATGWSGYTF
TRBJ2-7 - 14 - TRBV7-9 TGTGCCAGCAGCTCTTCCTCGAGTAACTACGAGCAGTACTTC CASSSSSSNYEQYF
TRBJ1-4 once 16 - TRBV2 TGTGCCAGCAGTGAAGGGCAGCTAGCAACTAATGAAAAACTGTTTTTT CASSEGQLATNEKLFF
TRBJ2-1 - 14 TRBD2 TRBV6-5 TGTGCCAGCAGCACGGGACTAGCGGGGAATGAGCAGTTCTTC CASSTGLAGNEQFF
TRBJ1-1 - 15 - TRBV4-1 TGCGCCAGCAGCCAAGCGAGGGATCTGAACACTGAAGCTTTCTTT CASSQARDLNTEAFF
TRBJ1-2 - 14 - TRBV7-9 TGTGCCAGCAGCTTATCAGGGGTTAACTATGGCTACACCTTC CASSLSGVNYGYTF
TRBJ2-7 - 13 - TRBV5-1 TGCGCCAGCAGCCCTGCCTTCCAGGGGGAGCAGTACTTC CASSPAFQGEQYF
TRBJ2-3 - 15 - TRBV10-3 TGTGCCATCAGTGAGTCACAGGTACTCACAGATACGCAGTATTTT CAISESQVLTDTQYF
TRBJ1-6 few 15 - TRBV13 TGTGCCAGCAGCCCCACGAGGCGAGGGAATTCACCCCTCCACTTT CASSPTRRGNSPLHF
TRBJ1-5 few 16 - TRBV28 TGTGCCAGCAGCCTCCCGGGGGGGCCTAGCAATCAGCCCCAGCATTTT CASSLPGGPSNQPQHF
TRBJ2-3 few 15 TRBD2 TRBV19 TGTGCCAGTGCGATCGGGGGGGGGCCCACAGATACGCAGTATTTT CASAIGGGPTDTQYF
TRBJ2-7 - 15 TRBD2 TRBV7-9 TGTGCCAGCGCCGAAATATGGGAGGGTAATTTGGAGCAGTACTTC CASAEIWEGNLEQYF
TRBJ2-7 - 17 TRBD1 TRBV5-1 TGCGCCAGCAGCTTGGTGGGCCCGGGACAGGGTGGTCGCGAGCAGTACTTC CASSLVGPGQGGREQYF
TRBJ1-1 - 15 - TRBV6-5 TGTGCCAGCAGGACCTTTTGGGGGCGGGACACTGAAGCTTTCTTT CASRTFWGRDTEAFF
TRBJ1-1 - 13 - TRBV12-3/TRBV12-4 TGTGCCAGCAGTTTATCGCACAAAGCGGGAGCTTTCTTT CASSLSHKAGAFF
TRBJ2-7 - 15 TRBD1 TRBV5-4 TGTGCCAGCAGCTTGGGGGGGACAGGGGCCTACGAGCAGTACTTC CASSLGGTGAYEQYF
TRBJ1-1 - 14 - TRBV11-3 TGTGCCAGCAGCTTAGGAACAACACACGCTGAAGCTTTCTTT CASSLGTTHAEAFF
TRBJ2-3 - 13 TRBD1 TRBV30 TGTGCCTGGACGGGGACAGTGTTAGGTACGCAGTATTTT CAWTGTVLGTQYF
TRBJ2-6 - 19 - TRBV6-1 TGTGCCAGCAGTGAAGCAATGGAACAGGGTCTAGCTGGGGCCAACGTCCTGACTTTC CASSEAMEQGLAGANVLTF
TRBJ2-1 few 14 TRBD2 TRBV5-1 TGCGCCAGCAGACTAGCGGGGGGCCTAAATGAGCAGTTCTTC CASRLAGGLNEQFF
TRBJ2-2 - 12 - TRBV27 TGTGCCAGCAGTTTCGGGACCGGGGAGCTGTTTTTT CASSFGTGELFF
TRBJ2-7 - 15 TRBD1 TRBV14 TGTGCCAGCAGCCGTATTGGACAGGGCCAGGACGAGCAGTACTTC CASSRIGQGQDEQYF
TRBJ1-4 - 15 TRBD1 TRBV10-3 TGTGCCATCAGTGGAGGAGGGGGCAGAGGTGAAAAACTGTTTTTT CAISGGGGRGEKLFF
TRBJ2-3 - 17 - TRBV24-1 TGTGCCACCAGCCGACGAGTTGGGGGCGCGGGCACAGATACGCAGTATTTT CATSRRVGGAGTDTQYF
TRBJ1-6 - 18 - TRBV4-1 TGCGCCAGCAGCCAAGATCCCCAGGGGAGCTCCTATAATTCACCCCTCCACTTT CASSQDPQGSSYNSPLHF
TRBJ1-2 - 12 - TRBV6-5 TGTGCCAGCAGTTTCGGACAGTTTGGCTACACCTTC CASSFGQFGYTF
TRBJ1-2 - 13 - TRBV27 TGTGCCAGCAGTTATACGGGTGGTGGTGGCTACACCTTC CASSYTGGGGYTF
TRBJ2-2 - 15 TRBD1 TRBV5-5 TGTGCCAGCAGCTTGAGTACAGGGGGCACCGGGGAGCTGTTTTTT CASSLSTGGTGELFF
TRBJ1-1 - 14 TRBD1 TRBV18 TGTGCCAGCTCACCGGGACAGCAGAACACTGAAGCTTTCTTT CASSPGQQNTEAFF
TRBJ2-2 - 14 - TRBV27 TGTGCCAGCAGTTTAGTCGACTACACCGGGGAGCTGTTTTTT CASSLVDYTGELFF
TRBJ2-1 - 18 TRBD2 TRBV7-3 TGTGCCAGCAGCTTAACGGGTAGCGGGGGCAACTCCTACAATGAGCAGTTCTTC CASSLTGSGGNSYNEQFF
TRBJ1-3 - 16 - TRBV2 TGTGCCAGCAGTGGACAGACCCGACGGCTAGGAAACACCATATATTTT CASSGQTRRLGNTIYF
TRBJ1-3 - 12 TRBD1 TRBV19 TGTGCCACCCTGACAGGGCGAAACACCATATATTTT CATLTGRNTIYF
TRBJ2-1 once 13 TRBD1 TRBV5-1 TGCGCCAGCACGGACAGGGGGCGGAATGAGCAGTTCTTC CASTDRGRNEQFF